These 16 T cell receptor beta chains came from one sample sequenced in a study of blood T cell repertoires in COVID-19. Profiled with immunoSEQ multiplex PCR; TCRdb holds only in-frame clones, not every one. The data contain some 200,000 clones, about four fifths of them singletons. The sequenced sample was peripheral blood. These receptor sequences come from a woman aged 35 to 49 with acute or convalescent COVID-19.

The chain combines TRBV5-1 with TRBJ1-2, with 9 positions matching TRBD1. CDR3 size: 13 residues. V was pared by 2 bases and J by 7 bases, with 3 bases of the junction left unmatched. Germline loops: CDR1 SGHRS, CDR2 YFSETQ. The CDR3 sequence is CASSLGQGSGYTF. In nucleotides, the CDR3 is TGCGCCAGCAGCTTAGGACAGGGGAGTGGCTACACCTTC. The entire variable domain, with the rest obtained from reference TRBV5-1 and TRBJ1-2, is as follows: KAGVTQTPRYLIKTRGQQVTLSCSPISGHRSVSWYQQTPGQGLQFLFEYFSETQRNKGNFPGRFSGRQFSNSRSEMNVSTLELGDSALYLCASSLGQGSGYTFGSGTRLTVV.

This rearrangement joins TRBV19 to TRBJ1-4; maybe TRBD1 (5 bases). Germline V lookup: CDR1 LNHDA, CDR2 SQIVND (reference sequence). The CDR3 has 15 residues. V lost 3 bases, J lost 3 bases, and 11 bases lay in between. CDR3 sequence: CASSMGQASNEKLFF. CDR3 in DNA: TGTGCCAGTAGTATGGGGCAGGCGTCTAATGAAAAACTGTTTTTT.

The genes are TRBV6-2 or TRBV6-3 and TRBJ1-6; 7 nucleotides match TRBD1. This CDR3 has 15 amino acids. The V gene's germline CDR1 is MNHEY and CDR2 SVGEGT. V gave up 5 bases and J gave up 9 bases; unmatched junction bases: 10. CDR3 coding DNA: TGTGCCAGCAGTCTCCTCCAGGGGGAACTTTCACCCCTCCACTTT. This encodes CASSLLQGELSPLHF.

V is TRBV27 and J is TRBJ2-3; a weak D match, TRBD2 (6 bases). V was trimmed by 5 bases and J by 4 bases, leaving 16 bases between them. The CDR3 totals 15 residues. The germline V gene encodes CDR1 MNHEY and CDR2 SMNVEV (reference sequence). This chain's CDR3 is CASSAWDSAADTQYF. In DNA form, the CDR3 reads TGTGCCAGCAGTGCCTGGGACTCTGCAGCAGATACGCAGTATTTT.

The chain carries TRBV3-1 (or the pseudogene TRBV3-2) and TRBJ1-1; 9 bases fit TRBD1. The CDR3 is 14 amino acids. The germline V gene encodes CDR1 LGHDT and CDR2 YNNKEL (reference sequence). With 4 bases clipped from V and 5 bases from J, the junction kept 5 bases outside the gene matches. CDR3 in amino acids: CASSPGTGRTEAFF. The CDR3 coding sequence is TGTGCCAGCAGCCCAGGGACAGGGCGGACTGAAGCTTTCTTT.

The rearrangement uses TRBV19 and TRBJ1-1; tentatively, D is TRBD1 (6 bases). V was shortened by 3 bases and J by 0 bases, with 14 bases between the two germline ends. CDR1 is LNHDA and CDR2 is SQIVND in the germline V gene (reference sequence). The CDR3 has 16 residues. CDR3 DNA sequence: TGTGCCAGTAGTATCTTGGCGACAGGTTTGAACACTGAAGCTTTCTTT. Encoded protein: CASSILATGLNTEAFF.

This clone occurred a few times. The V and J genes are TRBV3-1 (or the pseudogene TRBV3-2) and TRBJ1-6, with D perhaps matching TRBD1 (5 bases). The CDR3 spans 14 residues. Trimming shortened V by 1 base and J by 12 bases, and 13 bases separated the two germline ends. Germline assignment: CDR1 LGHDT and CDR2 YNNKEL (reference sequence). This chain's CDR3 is CASSQGSRGGPLHF. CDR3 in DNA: TGTGCCAGCAGCCAAGGGAGTCGGGGGGGACCCCTCCACTTT.

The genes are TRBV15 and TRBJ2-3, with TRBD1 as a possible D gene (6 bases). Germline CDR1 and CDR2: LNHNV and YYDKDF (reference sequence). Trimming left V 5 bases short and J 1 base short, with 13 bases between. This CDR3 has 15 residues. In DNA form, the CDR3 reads TGTGCCACCAGCCAACAGGGTCCGGGCACAGATACGCAGTATTTT. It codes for CATSQQGPGTDTQYF.

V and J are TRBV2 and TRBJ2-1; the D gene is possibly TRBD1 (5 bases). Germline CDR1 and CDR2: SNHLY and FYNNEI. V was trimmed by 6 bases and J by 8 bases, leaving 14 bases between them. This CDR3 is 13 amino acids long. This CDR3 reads CASSARAADEQFF. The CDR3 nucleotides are TGTGCCAGCAGCGCCAGGGCCGCGGATGAGCAGTTCTTC.

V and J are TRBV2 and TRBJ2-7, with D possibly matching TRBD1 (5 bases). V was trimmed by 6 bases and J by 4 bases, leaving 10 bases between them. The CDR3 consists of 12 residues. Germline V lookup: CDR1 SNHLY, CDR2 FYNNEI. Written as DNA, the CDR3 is TGTGCCAGCAGCCACGACAGTTACGAGCAGTACTTC. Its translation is CASSHDSYEQYF.

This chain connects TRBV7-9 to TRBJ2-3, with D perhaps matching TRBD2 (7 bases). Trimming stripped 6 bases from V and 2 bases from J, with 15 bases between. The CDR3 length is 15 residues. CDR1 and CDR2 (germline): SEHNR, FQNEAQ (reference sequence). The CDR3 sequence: CASRQRGGNTDTQYF. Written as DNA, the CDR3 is TGTGCCAGCAGACAGAGGGGGGGTAACACAGATACGCAGTATTTT.

The CDR3 coding sequence is TGTGCTAGTGGTTCCGGCGAGGCAGATACGCAGTATTTT. It specifies CASGSGEADTQYF. The J gene is TRBJ2-3, the V gene TRBV12-5; D is unresolved. Trimming removed 4 bases at V and 4 bases at J, with 9 bases between. The germline CDR1 and CDR2 sequences are LGHNT and FRNRAP. This CDR3 spans 13 amino acids.

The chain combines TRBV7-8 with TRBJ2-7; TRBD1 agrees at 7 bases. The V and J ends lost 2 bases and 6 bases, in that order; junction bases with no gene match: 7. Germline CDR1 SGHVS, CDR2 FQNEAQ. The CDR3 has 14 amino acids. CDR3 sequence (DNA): TGTGCCAGCAGCTTACGGAACAGGGGCTCCGAGCAGTACTTC. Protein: CASSLRNRGSEQYF.

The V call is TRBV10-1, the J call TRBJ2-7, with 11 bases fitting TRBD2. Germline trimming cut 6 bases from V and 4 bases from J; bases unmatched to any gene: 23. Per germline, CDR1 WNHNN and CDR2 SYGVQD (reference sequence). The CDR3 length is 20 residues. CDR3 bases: TGCGCCAGCAGCCACGGGACAGATGAGGGACTAGCGGAAGAGGATTACGAGCAGTACTTC. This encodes CASSHGTDEGLAEEDYEQYF.

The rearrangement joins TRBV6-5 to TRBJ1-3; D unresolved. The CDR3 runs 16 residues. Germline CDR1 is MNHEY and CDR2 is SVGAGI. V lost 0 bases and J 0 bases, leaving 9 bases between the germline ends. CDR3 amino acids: CASSYSIEGSGNTIYF. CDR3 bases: TGTGCCAGCAGTTACTCGATTGAGGGCTCTGGAAACACCATATATTTT.

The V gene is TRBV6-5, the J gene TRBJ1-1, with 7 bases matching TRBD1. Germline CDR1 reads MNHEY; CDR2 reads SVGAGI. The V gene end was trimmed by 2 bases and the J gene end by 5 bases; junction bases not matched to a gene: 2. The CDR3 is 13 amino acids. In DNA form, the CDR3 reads TGTGCCAGCAGTTACAGGGGGCGAACTGAAGCTTTCTTT. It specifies CASSYRGRTEAFF.